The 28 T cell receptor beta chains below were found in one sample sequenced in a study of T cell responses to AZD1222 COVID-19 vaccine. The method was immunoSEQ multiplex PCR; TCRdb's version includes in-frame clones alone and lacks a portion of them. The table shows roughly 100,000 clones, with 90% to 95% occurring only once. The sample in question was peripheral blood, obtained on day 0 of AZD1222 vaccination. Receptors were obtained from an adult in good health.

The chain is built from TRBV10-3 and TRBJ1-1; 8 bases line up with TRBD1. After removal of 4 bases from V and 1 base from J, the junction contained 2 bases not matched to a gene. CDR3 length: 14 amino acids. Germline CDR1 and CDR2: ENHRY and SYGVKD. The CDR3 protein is CAISAGQGNTEAFF. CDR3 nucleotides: TGTGCCATCAGTGCAGGACAGGGGAACACTGAAGCTTTCTTT.

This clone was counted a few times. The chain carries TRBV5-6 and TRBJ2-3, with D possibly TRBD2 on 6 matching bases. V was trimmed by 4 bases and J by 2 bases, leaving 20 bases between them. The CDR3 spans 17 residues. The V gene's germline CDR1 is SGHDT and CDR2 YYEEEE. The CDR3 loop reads CASSRENLDYFTDTQYF. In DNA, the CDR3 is TGTGCCAGCAGCCGGGAAAACCTGGACTACTTCACAGATACGCAGTATTTT.

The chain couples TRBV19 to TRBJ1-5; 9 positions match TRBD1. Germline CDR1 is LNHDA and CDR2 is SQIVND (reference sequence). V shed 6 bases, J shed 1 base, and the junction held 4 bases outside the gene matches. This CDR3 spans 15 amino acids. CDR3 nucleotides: TGTGCCAGTAGAGGGACAGGGACAAGCAATCAGCCCCAGCATTTT. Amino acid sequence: CASRGTGTSNQPQHF.

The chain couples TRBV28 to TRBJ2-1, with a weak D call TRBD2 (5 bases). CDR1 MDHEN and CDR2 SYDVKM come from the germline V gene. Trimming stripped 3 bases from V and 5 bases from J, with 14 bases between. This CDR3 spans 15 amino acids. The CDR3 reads CASSLAGPFNNEQFF. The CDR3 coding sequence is TGTGCCAGCAGTTTGGCGGGTCCCTTTAACAATGAGCAGTTCTTC.

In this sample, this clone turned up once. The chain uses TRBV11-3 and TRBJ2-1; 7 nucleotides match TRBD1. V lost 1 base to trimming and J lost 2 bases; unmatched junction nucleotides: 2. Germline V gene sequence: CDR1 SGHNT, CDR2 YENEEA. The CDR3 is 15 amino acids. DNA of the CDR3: TGTGCCAGCAGCTTAGGAGGGGGCCCCTACAATGAGCAGTTCTTC. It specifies CASSLGGGPYNEQFF.

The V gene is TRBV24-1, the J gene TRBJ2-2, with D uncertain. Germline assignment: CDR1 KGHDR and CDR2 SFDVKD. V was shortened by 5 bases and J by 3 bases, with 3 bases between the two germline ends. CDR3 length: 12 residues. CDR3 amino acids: CATSGDTGELFF. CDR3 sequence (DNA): TGTGCCACCAGTGGGGACACCGGGGAGCTGTTTTTT.

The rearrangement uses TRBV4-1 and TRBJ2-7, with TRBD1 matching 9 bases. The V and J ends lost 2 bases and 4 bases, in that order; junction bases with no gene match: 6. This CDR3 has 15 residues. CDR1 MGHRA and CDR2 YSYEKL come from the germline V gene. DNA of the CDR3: TGCGCCAGCAGCCAACCGACCGGGACAGGGTACGAGCAGTACTTC. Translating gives CASSQPTGTGYEQYF.

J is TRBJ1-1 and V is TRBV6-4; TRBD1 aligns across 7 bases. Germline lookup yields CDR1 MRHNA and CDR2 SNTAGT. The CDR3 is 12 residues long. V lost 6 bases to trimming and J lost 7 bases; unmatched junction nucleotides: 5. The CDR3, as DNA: TGTGCCAGCAGGGGGACAGCAAGTGAAGCTTTCTTT. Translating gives CASRGTASEAFF.

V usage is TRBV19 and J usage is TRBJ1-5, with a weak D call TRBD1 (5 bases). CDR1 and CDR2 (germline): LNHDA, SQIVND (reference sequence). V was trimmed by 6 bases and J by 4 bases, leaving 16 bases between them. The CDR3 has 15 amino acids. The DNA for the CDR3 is TGTGCCAGTAGACCACCGGGACTCGAGAATCAGCCCCAGCATTTT. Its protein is CASRPPGLENQPQHF. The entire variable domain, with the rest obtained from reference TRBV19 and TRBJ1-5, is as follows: DGGITQSPKYLFRKEGQNVTLSCEQNLNHDAMYWYRQDPGQGLRLIYYSQIVNDFQKGDIAEGYSVSREKKESFPLTVTSAQKNPTAFYLCASRPPGLENQPQHFGDGTRLSIL.

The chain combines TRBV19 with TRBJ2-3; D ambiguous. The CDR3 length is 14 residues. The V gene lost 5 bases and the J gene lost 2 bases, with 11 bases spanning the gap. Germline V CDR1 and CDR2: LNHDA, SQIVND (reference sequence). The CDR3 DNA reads TGTGCCAGTAGTCGTTTCCAAACCACAGATACGCAGTATTTT. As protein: CASSRFQTTDTQYF. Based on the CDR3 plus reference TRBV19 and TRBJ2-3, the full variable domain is DGGITQSPKYLFRKEGQNVTLSCEQNLNHDAMYWYRQDPGQGLRLIYYSQIVNDFQKGDIAEGYSVSREKKESFPLTVTSAQKNPTAFYLCASSRFQTTDTQYFGPGTRLTVL.

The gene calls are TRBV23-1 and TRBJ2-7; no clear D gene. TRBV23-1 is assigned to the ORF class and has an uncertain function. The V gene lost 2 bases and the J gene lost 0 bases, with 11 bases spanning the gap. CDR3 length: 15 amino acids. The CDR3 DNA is TGCGCCAGCAGTCAACTGCCGGGTGCCTCCTACGAGCAGTACTTC. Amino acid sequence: CASSQLPGASYEQYF.

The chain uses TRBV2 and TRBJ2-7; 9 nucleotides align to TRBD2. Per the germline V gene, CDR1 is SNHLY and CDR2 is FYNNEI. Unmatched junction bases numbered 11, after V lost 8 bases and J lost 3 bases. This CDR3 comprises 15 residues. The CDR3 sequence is CASGREGIGVYEQYF. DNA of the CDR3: TGTGCCAGCGGGCGGGAGGGGATTGGGGTCTACGAGCAGTACTTC. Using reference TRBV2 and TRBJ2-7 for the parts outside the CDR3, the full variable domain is EPEVTQTPSHQVTQMGQEVILRCVPISNHLYFYWYRQILGQKVEFLVSFYNNEISEKSEIFDDQFSVERPDGSNFTLKIRSTKLEDSAMYFCASGREGIGVYEQYFGPGTRLTVT.

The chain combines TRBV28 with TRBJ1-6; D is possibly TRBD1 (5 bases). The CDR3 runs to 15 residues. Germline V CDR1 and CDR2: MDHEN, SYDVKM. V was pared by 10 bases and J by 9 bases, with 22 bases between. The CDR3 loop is CATRGTPLLASPLHF. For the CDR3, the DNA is TGTGCCACCCGGGGCACCCCGTTGTTGGCTTCACCCCTCCACTTT.

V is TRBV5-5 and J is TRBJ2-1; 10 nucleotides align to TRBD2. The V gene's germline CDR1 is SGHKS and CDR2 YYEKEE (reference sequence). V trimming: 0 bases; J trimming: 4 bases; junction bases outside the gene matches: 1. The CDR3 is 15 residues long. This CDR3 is CASSLASGGYNEQFF. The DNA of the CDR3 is TGTGCCAGCAGCTTGGCTAGCGGGGGTTACAATGAGCAGTTCTTC.

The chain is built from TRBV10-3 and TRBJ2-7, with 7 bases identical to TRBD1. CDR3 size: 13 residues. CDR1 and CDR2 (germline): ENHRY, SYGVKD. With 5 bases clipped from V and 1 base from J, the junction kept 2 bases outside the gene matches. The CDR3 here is CAISWGQSYEQYF. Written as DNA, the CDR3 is TGTGCCATCAGTTGGGGACAGTCCTACGAGCAGTACTTC.

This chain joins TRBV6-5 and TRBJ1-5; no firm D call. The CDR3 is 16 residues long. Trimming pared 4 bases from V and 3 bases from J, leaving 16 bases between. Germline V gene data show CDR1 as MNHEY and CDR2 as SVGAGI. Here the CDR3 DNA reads TGTGCCAGCAGTTCACAGATTGGAGGGTTCAATCAGCCCCAGCATTTT. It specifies CASSSQIGGFNQPQHF.

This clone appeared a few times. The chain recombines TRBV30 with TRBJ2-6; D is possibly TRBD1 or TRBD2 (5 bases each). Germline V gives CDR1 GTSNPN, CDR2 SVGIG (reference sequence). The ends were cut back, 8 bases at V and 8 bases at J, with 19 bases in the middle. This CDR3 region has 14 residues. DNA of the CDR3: TGTGCCAGTGCGTGGCTCTGGGACCCCAACGTCCTGACTTTC. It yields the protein CASAWLWDPNVLTF. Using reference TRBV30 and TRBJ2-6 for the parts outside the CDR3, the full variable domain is SQTIHQWPATLVQPVGSPLSLECTVEGTSNPNLYWYRQAAGRGLQLLFYSVGIGQISSEVPQNLSASRPQDRQFILSSKKLLLSDSGFYLCASAWLWDPNVLTFGAGSRLTVL.

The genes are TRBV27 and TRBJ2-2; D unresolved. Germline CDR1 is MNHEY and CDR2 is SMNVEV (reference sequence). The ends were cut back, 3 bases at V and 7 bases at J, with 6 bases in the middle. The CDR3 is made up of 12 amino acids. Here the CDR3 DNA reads TGTGCCAGCAGTTTTTCCGGCGGGGAGCTGTTTTTT. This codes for CASSFSGGELFF.

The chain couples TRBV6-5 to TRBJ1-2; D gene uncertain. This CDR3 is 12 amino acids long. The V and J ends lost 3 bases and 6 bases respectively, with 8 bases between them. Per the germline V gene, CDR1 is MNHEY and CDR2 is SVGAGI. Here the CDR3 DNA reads TGTGCCAGCAGTTATGGAGGGAATGGCTACACCTTC. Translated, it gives CASSYGGNGYTF.

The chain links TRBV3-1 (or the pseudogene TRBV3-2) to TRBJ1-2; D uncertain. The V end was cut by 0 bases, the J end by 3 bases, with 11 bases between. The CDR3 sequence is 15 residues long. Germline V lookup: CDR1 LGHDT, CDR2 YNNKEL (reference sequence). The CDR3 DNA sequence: TGTGCCAGCAGCCAAGATCTCCGGACGGACTATGGCTACACCTTC. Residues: CASSQDLRTDYGYTF.

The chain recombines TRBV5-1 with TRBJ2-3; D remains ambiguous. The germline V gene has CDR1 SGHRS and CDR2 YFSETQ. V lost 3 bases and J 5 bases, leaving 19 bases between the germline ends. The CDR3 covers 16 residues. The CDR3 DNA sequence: TGCGCCAGCAGCTCATTAGCTACCTTAGGCGGAGATACGCAGTATTTT. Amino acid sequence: CASSSLATLGGDTQYF. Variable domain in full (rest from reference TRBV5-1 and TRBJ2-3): KAGVTQTPRYLIKTRGQQVTLSCSPISGHRSVSWYQQTPGQGLQFLFEYFSETQRNKGNFPGRFSGRQFSNSRSEMNVSTLELGDSALYLCASSSLATLGGDTQYFGPGTRLTVL.

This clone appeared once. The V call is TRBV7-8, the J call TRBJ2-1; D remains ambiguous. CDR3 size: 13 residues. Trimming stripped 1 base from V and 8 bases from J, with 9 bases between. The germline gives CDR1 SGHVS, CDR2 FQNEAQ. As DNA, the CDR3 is TGTGCCAGCAGCTTAGTTAGCAGCCATGAGCAGTTCTTC. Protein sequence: CASSLVSSHEQFF. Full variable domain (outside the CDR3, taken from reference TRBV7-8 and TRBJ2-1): GAGVSQSPRYKVAKRGQDVALRCDPISGHVSLFWYQQALGQGPEFLTYFQNEAQLDKSGLPSDRFFAERPEGSVSTLKIQRTQQEDSAVYLCASSLVSSHEQFFGPGTRLTVL.

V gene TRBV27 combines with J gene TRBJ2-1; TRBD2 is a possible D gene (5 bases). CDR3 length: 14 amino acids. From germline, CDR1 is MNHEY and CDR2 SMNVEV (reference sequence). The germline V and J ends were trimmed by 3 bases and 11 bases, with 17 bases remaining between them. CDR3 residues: CASSFEGSNDKQFF. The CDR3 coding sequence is TGTGCCAGCAGTTTCGAGGGTTCGAATGATAAGCAGTTCTTC.

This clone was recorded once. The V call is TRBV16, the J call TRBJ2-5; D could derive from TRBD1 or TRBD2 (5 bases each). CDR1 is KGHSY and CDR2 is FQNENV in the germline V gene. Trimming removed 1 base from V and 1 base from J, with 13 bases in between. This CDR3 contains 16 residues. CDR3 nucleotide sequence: TGTGCCAGCAGCCAATTTCCAGGGAGAAGCCAAGAGACCCAGTACTTC. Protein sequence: CASSQFPGRSQETQYF.

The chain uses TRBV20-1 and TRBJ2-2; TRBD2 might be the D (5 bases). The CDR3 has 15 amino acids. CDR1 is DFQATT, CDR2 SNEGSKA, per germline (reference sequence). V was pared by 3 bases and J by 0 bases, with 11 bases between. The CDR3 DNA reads TGCAGTGCTAGTAGCGTCCTCGCGAACACCGGGGAGCTGTTTTTT. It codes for CSASSVLANTGELFF.

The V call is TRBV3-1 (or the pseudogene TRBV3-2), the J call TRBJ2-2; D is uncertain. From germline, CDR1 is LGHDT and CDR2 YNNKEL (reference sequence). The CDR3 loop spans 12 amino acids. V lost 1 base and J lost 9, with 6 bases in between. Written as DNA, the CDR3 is TGTGCCAGCAGCCAAGCTTACAGGGAGCTGTTTTTT. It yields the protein CASSQAYRELFF.

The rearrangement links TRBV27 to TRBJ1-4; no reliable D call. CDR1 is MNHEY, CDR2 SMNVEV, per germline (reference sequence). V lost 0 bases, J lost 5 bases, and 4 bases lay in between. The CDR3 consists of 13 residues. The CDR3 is CASSLSRNEKLFF. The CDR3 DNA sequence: TGTGCCAGCAGTTTATCAAGGAATGAAAAACTGTTTTTT.

The CDR3 loop reads CASSLRNYYGYTF. CDR3 coding DNA: TGTGCCAGCTCACTCAGGAACTACTATGGCTACACCTTC. The chain recombines TRBV18 with TRBJ1-2, with D unclear. Germline CDR1 KGHSH, CDR2 LQKENI. V lost 4 bases to trimming and J lost 3 bases, with 9 bases between them. The CDR3 consists of 13 residues.